The subject of this entry is one T cell receptor beta chain. Its specificity is not known. Naive CD8 cells were CD45RO-negative, positively selected for CCR7, excluding terminally differentiated effector memory CD45RA+ cells. Caucasian adults residing in Nashville, Tennessee made up all the donors. The data originate from a study of shared clonotypes between healthy human individuals. Turning to the study itself: Sampling drew on donors who were two women and a few men aged 18 to 49.

Sequenced by immunoSEQ multiplex PCR; TCRdb stores in-frame clones only, minus some. The table shows about 820,000 clones, with nearly 95% occurring only once. General study results and limits: Non-shared clonotypes displayed generation probabilities falling below those of clonotypes present in all four donors.

Sequenced: naive CD8+ T cells sorted from blood. This sequence was found in a man aged 25 to 45 in good health.

The CDR3, as DNA: TGCAGCGTCGTGGCAGGGGGCTTGGAGACCCAGTACTTC. Translating it yields CSVVAGGLETQYF. V and J are TRBV29-1 and TRBJ2-5; 8 nucleotides align to TRBD1. The CDR3 spans 13 residues. Per germline, CDR1 SQVTM and CDR2 ANQGSEA. V was pared by 6 bases and J by 5 bases, with 8 bases of the junction left unmatched.